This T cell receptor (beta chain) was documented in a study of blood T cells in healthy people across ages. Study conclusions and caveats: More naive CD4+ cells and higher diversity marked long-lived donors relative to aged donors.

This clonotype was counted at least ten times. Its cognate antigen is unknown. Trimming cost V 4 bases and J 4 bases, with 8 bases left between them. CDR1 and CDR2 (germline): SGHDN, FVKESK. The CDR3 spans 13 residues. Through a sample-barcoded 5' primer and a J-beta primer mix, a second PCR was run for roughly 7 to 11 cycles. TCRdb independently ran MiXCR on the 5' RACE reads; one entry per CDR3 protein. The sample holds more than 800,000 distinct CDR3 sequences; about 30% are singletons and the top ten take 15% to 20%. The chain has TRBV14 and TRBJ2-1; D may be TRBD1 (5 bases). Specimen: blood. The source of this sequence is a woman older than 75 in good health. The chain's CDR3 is CASSLQAYNEQFF. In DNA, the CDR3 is TGTGCCAGCAGCCTACAGGCATACAATGAGCAGTTCTTC.